A selection of T cell receptor beta chains follows, all from one sample in a study of cytomegalovirus exposure and HLA in healthy donors. Generated by immunoSEQ multiplex PCR, the TCRdb table keeps only in-frame clones and is missing some. The sample yields some 120,000 clones, over 75% seen once. Material for sequencing was PBMCs. These receptors originate from a man aged 35-49 years in good health and CMV-seropositive. CDR3s include the opening cysteine and the closing phenylalanine or tryptophan. A D gene is named only where the DNA matches it firmly. Part of the rows lack a size; the others show once, few, many or a class for expanded clones.

v_call: TRBV4-1
j_call: TRBJ1-1
d_call: -
clone_size: -
cdr3_aa: CASSQDRSTGAFF
cdr3_nt: TGCGCCAGCAGCCAAGATAGATCCACAGGAGCTTTCTTT

v_call: TRBV27
j_call: TRBJ2-1
d_call: TRBD2
clone_size: -
cdr3_aa: CAGSSNGLAVNEQFF
cdr3_nt: TGTGCCGGCAGTTCCAACGGACTAGCGGTCAATGAGCAGTTCTTC

v_call: TRBV7-9
j_call: TRBJ1-1
d_call: -
clone_size: -
cdr3_aa: CSSSPQRGGAEAFF
cdr3_nt: TGTTCCAGCAGCCCGCAGAGGGGGGGGGCGGAAGCTTTCTTT

v_call: TRBV28
j_call: TRBJ1-6
d_call: TRBD1
clone_size: -
cdr3_aa: CASSARTGGRYNSPLHF
cdr3_nt: TGTGCCAGCAGTGCAAGGACAGGGGGCCGGTATAATTCACCCCTCCACTTT

v_call: TRBV6-5
j_call: TRBJ2-5
d_call: TRBD2
clone_size: -
cdr3_aa: CASSRTAGNQETQYF
cdr3_nt: TGTGCCAGCAGCCGAACAGCGGGAAACCAAGAGACCCAGTACTTC

v_call: TRBV9
j_call: TRBJ1-2
d_call: TRBD1
clone_size: -
cdr3_aa: CASSPRTGNYGYTF
cdr3_nt: TGTGCCAGCAGCCCCCGGACAGGAAACTATGGCTACACCTTC

v_call: TRBV28
j_call: TRBJ2-7
d_call: -
clone_size: -
cdr3_aa: CASSLTGGDSYEQYF
cdr3_nt: TGTGCCAGCAGTTTGACGGGCGGGGACTCCTACGAGCAGTACTTC

v_call: TRBV19
j_call: TRBJ1-6
d_call: -
clone_size: -
cdr3_aa: CASKKDRTDYNSPLHF
cdr3_nt: TGTGCCAGTAAAAAAGATCGGACAGACTATAATTCACCCCTCCACTTT

v_call: TRBV7-2
j_call: TRBJ2-5
d_call: -
clone_size: -
cdr3_aa: CASSLGAGPQETQYF
cdr3_nt: TGTGCCAGCAGCTTAGGCGCGGGGCCCCAAGAGACCCAGTACTTC

v_call: TRBV28
j_call: TRBJ1-3
d_call: -
clone_size: -
cdr3_aa: CASSLIISGNTIYF
cdr3_nt: TGTGCCAGCAGCCTAATAATCTCTGGAAACACCATATATTTT

v_call: TRBV27
j_call: TRBJ1-2
d_call: TRBD1
clone_size: -
cdr3_aa: CASSLRDRGIYGYTF
cdr3_nt: TGTGCCAGCAGTTTACGAGACAGGGGGATCTATGGCTACACCTTC

v_call: TRBV6-6
j_call: TRBJ2-1
d_call: -
clone_size: -
cdr3_aa: CASSLFNEQFF
cdr3_nt: TGTGCCAGCAGTCTGTTTAATGAGCAGTTCTTC

v_call: TRBV7-9
j_call: TRBJ2-7
d_call: TRBD1
clone_size: -
cdr3_aa: CASSSMTGFSYEQYF
cdr3_nt: TGTGCCAGCAGTTCGATGACAGGGTTCTCCTACGAGCAGTACTTC

v_call: TRBV11-2
j_call: TRBJ2-3
d_call: TRBD2
clone_size: few
cdr3_aa: CASSLAVAGDTDTQYF
cdr3_nt: TGTGCCAGCAGCTTAGCGGTGGCGGGGGACACAGATACGCAGTATTTT

v_call: TRBV18
j_call: TRBJ1-1
d_call: TRBD1
clone_size: few
cdr3_aa: CASSFDQPRRGWNTEAFF
cdr3_nt: TGTGCCAGCTCATTCGACCAGCCCCGCAGGGGGTGGAACACTGAAGCTTTCTTT

v_call: TRBV5-1
j_call: TRBJ2-7
d_call: TRBD2
clone_size: -
cdr3_aa: CASRFLAGGSYEQYF
cdr3_nt: TGCGCCAGCAGATTTCTAGCGGGGGGTTCCTACGAGCAGTACTTC